This is a list of T cell receptor beta chains from one sample in a study of OX40 agonist ivuxolimab in advanced cancers. Assay used: immunoSEQ multiplex PCR; TCRdb lists only in-frame clones, some missing. The sample consists of approximately 35,000 clones, roughly 81% of them appearing once. Material: CD4+ or CD8+ T cells sorted from blood, obtained in a trial of the OX40 agonist ivuxolimab. The receptors derive from an adult with an advanced solid tumor such as melanoma, head and neck, liver or kidney cancer. The CDR3 runs from the conserved cysteine through the conserved F or W.

J gene: TRBJ1-5; V gene: TRBV6-5; CDR3 protein: CASSSGGSNQPQHF
J gene: TRBJ2-3; V gene: TRBV10-1; CDR3 protein: CASSGTKSGRGTDTQYF
J gene: TRBJ2-3; V gene: TRBV6-5; CDR3 protein: CASRRLAGSTDTQYF
J gene: TRBJ2-7; V gene: TRBV11-2; CDR3 protein: CASSLDRGLREQYF
J gene: TRBJ2-7; V gene: TRBV11-2; CDR3 protein: CASSPPPLSGEQYF
J gene: TRBJ1-1; V gene: TRBV19; CDR3 protein: CASTPVGGSTAEAFF
J gene: TRBJ1-2; V gene: TRBV28; CDR3 protein: CASSGTGYTF
J gene: TRBJ2-7; V gene: TRBV14; CDR3 protein: CASSQDVRALHF
J gene: TRBJ2-7; V gene: TRBV28; CDR3 protein: CASSRGSIYEQYF
J gene: TRBJ2-7; V gene: TRBV6-1; CDR3 protein: CASSRTSGGYEQYF
J gene: TRBJ1-5; V gene: TRBV11-3; CDR3 protein: CASSLEQGLNQPQHF
J gene: TRBJ2-7; V gene: TRBV28; CDR3 protein: CASSLEQYEQYF
J gene: TRBJ1-3; V gene: TRBV5-1; CDR3 protein: CASSLAGATSSGNTIYF
J gene: TRBJ2-7; V gene: TRBV11-3; CDR3 protein: CASSLGADTGAHGEQYF
J gene: TRBJ1-1; V gene: TRBV5-1; CDR3 protein: CASSLEGGYPEAFF
J gene: TRBJ1-2; V gene: TRBV2; CDR3 protein: CASSEVLYGYTF
J gene: TRBJ1-5; V gene: TRBV19; CDR3 protein: CASRDRVGQPQHF
J gene: TRBJ2-7; V gene: TRBV4-3; CDR3 protein: CASSLYRGSYEQYF
J gene: TRBJ2-1; V gene: TRBV5-1; CDR3 protein: CASSFLISGQEQFF
J gene: TRBJ2-7; V gene: TRBV7-8; CDR3 protein: CASSLAPPPTDSYEQYF
J gene: TRBJ1-2; V gene: TRBV7-3; CDR3 protein: CASSFGQGDGYTF
J gene: TRBJ2-1; V gene: TRBV10-3; CDR3 protein: CAIARGGSYNEQFF
J gene: TRBJ1-2; V gene: TRBV19; CDR3 protein: CATTMGGYGYTF